This T cell receptor (beta chain) comes out of a study of PD-1 blockade in classical Hodgkin lymphoma (dated by TCRdb to 2020 to 2022). Looking at the study overall: Nivolumab dosing was 3 mg/kg intravenously every 2 weeks, continuing until either disease progression or unacceptable toxicity. A peripheral blood immune signature of response to PD-1 blockade in classical Hodgkin lymphoma was defined using TCR beta sequencing and CyTOF. General study outcomes and caveats: Only a single clinical trial cohort was studied, and what caused the repertoire differences, possibly disease activity or prior therapy, remained undefined. CD4+ but not CD8+ TCR diversity rose significantly by C4D1 (p=0.0027 vs p=0.16), most apparent in complete responders (p=0.02). Lower diversity was seen in patients whose nivolumab began less than 1 year after ASCT, and these patients were left out of later analyses so that immune reconstitution would not confound the results. Newly diagnosed patients were reported to have lower baseline TCR diversity than healthy donors, and relapsed/refractory patients were reported to have lower baseline TCR diversity still. Trial patients with a complete response had baseline diversity similar to that of newly diagnosed patients, while partial responders and progressors had significantly lower diversity.

To note about this clone: Its target antigen remains unknown. No quality values exist for individual bases; no much larger clone is one base distant.

For CDR1 and CDR2, the germline V gene (reference sequence) lists GTSNPN and SVGIG. Including cysteine and phenylalanine, the CDR3 has 15 amino acids. This entry keeps only the CDR3 DNA: 45 bases, framed from base 1. The junction carries 19 bases between V and J, which are trimmed by 4 bases and 3 bases respectively. The sample's time point label is to be understood as: cycle 4 day 1 (C4D1), after 6 weeks of nivolumab. Every trial patient had relapsed following autologous stem cell transplantation, and prior brentuximab vedotin exposure was what differed among cohorts A, B and C. The trial cohort was composed of under 70 patients with relapsed/refractory classical Hodgkin lymphoma, for whom complete response, partial response or progressive disease was recorded as best overall response. Single-agent nivolumab was administered to trial patients in the multi-cohort phase II CheckMate 205 trial. An independent review committee assessed best overall response by applying the 2007 International Working Group response criteria. PBMCs from the trial were collected at three points: immediately before nivolumab initiation (C1D1), and during therapy at cycle 2 day 1 and cycle 4 day 1. Peripheral blood was collected in 8 mL Vacutainer Cell Preparation Tubes, from which PBMCs were isolated by centrifugation and then cryopreserved.

Genomic DNA was extracted with the Qiagen DNeasy kit from unsorted PBMCs and from negatively selected CD4+ and CD8+ fractions. TCR beta CDR3 regions were amplified by immunoSEQ multiplex PCR using primers annealing to V and J segments. Amplification bias was minimized using a synthetic immune receptor repertoire, and residual bias was removed computationally after sequencing. Per the source publication's procedure: Custom Python scripts were used to quantify repertoire diversity as the Shannon entropy index. The unsorted, CD4+ and CD8+ repertoires were each analyzed separately, with the exception of combined analyses, where CD4+ and CD8+ sequences were merged in silico. A clone counted as expanded when the clone's frequency after treatment rose at least 2-fold relative to C1D1, and clones undetected at baseline were given a pseudocount of 0.5. Singleton clones were defined as clones with 0 or 1 copy at C1D1, and non-singleton clones were defined as clones with 2 or more copies. Clones expanded in unsorted samples were assigned a CD4+, CD8+ or unknown annotation through matching of protein sequences in sorted samples from the same patient. Diversity changes from C1D1 to C4D1 were tested in paired samples using Wilcoxon tests. The source is immuneACCESS, and TCRdb retained only in-frame sequences with V and J called. Part of the clones is not carried over; for the studies checked, unresolved V genes explain less than half of this, and the remainder is unexplained. V, J and clone size are those of that table, while D and trimming were read from the DNA. The sample table lists some 30,000 clones, 55% to 85% of them with a count of one. Approximately 3.5% of the sample goes to the ten largest clones.

This clonotype was sampled from a human donor with classical Hodgkin lymphoma. The source was peripheral blood mononuclear cells (PBMCs), collected before the fourth cycle of nivolumab. The chain employs TRBV30 and TRBJ2-7, with an unclear D gene assignment. The encoded CDR3 is CAWKRNPQALYEQYF. The DNA is as follows: TGTGCCTGGAAACGTAATCCCCAGGCCCTCTACGAGCAGTACTTC.